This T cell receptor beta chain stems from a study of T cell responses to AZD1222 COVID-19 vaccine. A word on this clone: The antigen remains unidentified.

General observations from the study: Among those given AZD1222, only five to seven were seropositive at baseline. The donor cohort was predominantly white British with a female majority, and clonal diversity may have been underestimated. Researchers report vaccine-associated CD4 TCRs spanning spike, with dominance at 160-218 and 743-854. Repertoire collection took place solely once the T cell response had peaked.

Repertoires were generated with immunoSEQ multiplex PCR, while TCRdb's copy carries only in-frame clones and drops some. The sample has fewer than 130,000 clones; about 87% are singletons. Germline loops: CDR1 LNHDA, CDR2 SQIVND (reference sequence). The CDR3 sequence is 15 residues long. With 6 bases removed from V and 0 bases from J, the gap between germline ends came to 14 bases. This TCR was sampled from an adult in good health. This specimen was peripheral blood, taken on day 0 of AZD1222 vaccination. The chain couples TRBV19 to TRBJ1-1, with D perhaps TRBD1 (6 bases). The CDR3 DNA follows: TGTGCCAGTAGAAACCGGGACACCATGAACACTGAAGCTTTCTTT. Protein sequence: CASRNRDTMNTEAFF.